This passage covers 11 T cell receptor beta chains from one sample sequenced in a study of CD8+ T cells in alopecia areata. As the sequencing template, cDNA was produced by extracting RNA and reverse transcribing it. Sequencing used immunoSEQ multiplex PCR; TCRdb keeps in-frame clones, though not all of them. This repertoire lists about 3,200 clones without singletons; roughly 43% sits in the top ten. Sequencing used lesional skin. The receptors were gathered from a C3H/HeJ mouse with alopecia areata. MHC haplotype of the mouse line: H2-k.

This clone was seen ten or more times. Gene names are mouse gene names. The read finishes 4 residues shy of the CDR3 end, and the germline J gene is used to complete it. The chain joins TRBV13-3 to TRBJ2-1; TRBD2 aligns across 9 bases. Germline CDR1 NNHDY, CDR2 SYVADS. The V gene end was trimmed by 2 bases and the J gene end by 1 base; junction bases not matched to a gene: 1. The CDR3 sequence is 15 residues long. The CDR3 DNA, read in part, is TGTGCCAGCAGTGACTGGGGGGGAAACTATGCT. Its translation is CASSDWGGNYA. The CDR3 as a whole reads CASSDWGGNYAEQFF.

This clone was detected many times. Gene names and germline refer to mouse. Incomplete CDR3 DNA: TGTGCCAGCGGCGGGGACTGGGTCTATGCT. Residues: CASGGDWVYA. The complete CDR3 protein is CASGGDWVYAEQFF. The V gene is TRBV13-2, the J gene TRBJ2-1; 9 positions match TRBD2. The read comes to an end 4 residues before the CDR3 does, leaving the germline J gene to fill in the end. The CDR3 totals 14 residues. The V and J ends lost 5 bases and 3 bases, in that order; junction bases with no gene match: 3. Germline assignment: CDR1 NNHNN and CDR2 SYGAGS (reference sequence).

This clone was seen at least ten times. Here the gene names and germline are mouse. The read ends 4 residues early relative to the CDR3; the germline J gene fills the gap. The genes are TRBV16 and TRBJ2-5; 13 positions match TRBD2. CDR1 is SGHSA, CDR2 FRNQAP, per germline. This CDR3 comprises 16 residues. Here the CDR3 reads CASSLDTDWGGDTQYF. The covered CDR3 bases are TGTGCAAGCAGCTTAGATACGGACTGGGGGGGCGAC. The full variable domain, with the rest looked up from reference TRBV16 and TRBJ2-5, is NAGVIQTPRHKVTGKGQEATLWCEPISGHSAVFWYRQTIVQGLEFLTYFRNQAPIDDSGMPKERFSAQMPNQSHSTLKIQSTQPQDSAVYLCASSLDTDWGGDTQYFGPGTRLLVL.

This clone appeared many times. With a far larger clone one base away, a read error is the likely cause. Gene names follow the mouse nomenclature. The read gets to within 4 residues of the CDR3 end, and the germline J gene fills in the rest. Other DNA sequences in the same sample also yield this CDR3. The chain has TRBV13-1 and TRBJ1-2; D perhaps matches TRBD1 (6 bases). Germline V lookup: CDR1 NSHNY, CDR2 SYGAGN. The CDR3 is made up of 14 amino acids. Here the CDR3 reads CASSEGLGGRDYTF. The CDR3 bases that were read are TGTGCCAGCAGTGAAGGACTCGGGGGGCGC.

This clone was seen ten or more times. The gene names here belong to mouse. The read halts 4 residues ahead of the CDR3 end, with the missing end drawn from the germline J gene. V is TRBV16 and J is TRBJ2-3; 9 positions agree with TRBD2. The CDR3 is 16 amino acids. Germline assignment: CDR1 SGHSA and CDR2 FRNQAP. The V and J ends lost 5 bases and 0 bases, in that order; junction bases with no gene match: 6. The part of the CDR3 DNA that was read is TGTGCAAGCAGCGTTCGACTGGGGGCTAGTGCAGAA. It translates to CASSVRLGASAE. The CDR3 as a whole reads CASSVRLGASAETLYF.

This clone was detected many times. All gene names here are mouse names. The observed sequence ends 4 residues before the CDR3 terminus, with the missing tail filled in from the germline J gene. This chain links TRBV13-2 with TRBJ2-3; 10 bases align to TRBD2. J lost 1 base, V lost 1 base, and 3 bases had no gene match. Germline V gives CDR1 NNHNN, CDR2 SYGAGS (reference sequence). The CDR3 is made up of 16 amino acids. The CDR3 reads CASGDPWGGGAETLYF. Partial CDR3 DNA: TGTGCCAGCGGTGATCCCTGGGGGGGCGGTGCAGAA.

This clone was seen many times. Gene names are the mouse ones. The read terminates 4 residues before the CDR3 end, so the remaining end is supplied by the germline J gene. The chain joins TRBV3 to TRBJ2-2; TRBD1 agrees at 7 bases. This CDR3 comprises 14 residues. The V and J ends lost 5 bases and 2 bases, in that order; junction bases with no gene match: 2. Germline V gene data show CDR1 as SNHLY and CDR2 as FYNGKV (reference sequence). The CDR3 reads CASSPGQNTGQLYF. Incomplete CDR3 DNA: TGTGCCAGCAGCCCGGGACAGAACACCGGG.

This clone was counted many times. Only one base separates this from a far larger clonotype, so it likely reflects a read error. Germline and genes: mouse. The missing CDR3 end, 4 residues past where the read stops, is filled in from the germline J gene. This chain connects TRBV13-3 to TRBJ2-4; D ambiguous. V was pared by 4 bases and J by 1 base, with 10 bases between. CDR3 size: 14 residues. Germline V CDR1 and CDR2: NNHDY, SYVADS. The CDR3 region is CASSPSQGQNTLYF. The sequenced CDR3 bases are TGTGCCAGCAGTCCGTCGCAGGGTCAAAAC.

This clone has ten or more counts. Gene names are mouse gene names. The CDR3 end falls 4 residues outside the read, so it is completed with the germline J gene. The J gene is TRBJ2-4, the V gene TRBV19; D might be TRBD1 (6 bases). This CDR3 spans 14 amino acids. CDR1 and CDR2 from the germline V gene are FNHDT and SITEND (reference sequence). CDR3: CASSIDRVLNTLYF. The part of the CDR3 DNA that was read is TGTGCCAGCAGTATAGACAGGGTTCTGAAC.

There are many counts of this clone. Mouse gene names and germline throughout. The read gets to within 4 residues of the CDR3 end, and the germline J gene fills in the rest. This chain links TRBV19 with TRBJ1-4, with a weak D call TRBD1 (6 bases). CDR1 is FNHDT and CDR2 is SITEND in the germline V gene (reference sequence). The CDR3 has 15 amino acids. The germline V and J ends were trimmed by 2 bases and 0 bases, with 8 bases remaining between them. Incomplete CDR3 DNA: TGTGCCAGCAGTATCCGGGACATTTCCAACGAA. This codes for CASSIRDISNE. The entire CDR3 protein reads CASSIRDISNERLFF. Full variable domain (outside the CDR3, taken from reference TRBV19 and TRBJ1-4): GGIITQTPKFLIGQEGQKLTLKCQQNFNHDTMYWYRQDSGKGLRLIYYSITENDLQKGDLSEGYDASREKKSSFSLTVTSAQKNEMAVFLCASSIRDISNERLFFGHGTKLSVL.

In this sample, this clone turned up many times. Gene names are the mouse ones. The read comes to an end 4 residues before the CDR3 does, leaving the germline J gene to fill in the end. The chain joins TRBV3 to TRBJ2-4; 9 bases align to TRBD2. The CDR3 contains 18 residues. The J segment lost 1 base and the V segment lost 1 base, leaving 9 bases of the junction unmatched. Germline CDR1 reads SNHLY; CDR2 reads FYNGKV (reference sequence). CDR3 bases read: TGTGCCAGCAGCTTAGATCTCTGGGGGGGAGAGGGTCAAAAC. This translates into CASSLDLWGGEGQN. From start to end, the CDR3 is CASSLDLWGGEGQNTLYF.